Detailed here is one T cell receptor (beta chain). This CDR3 has 11 amino acids. Germline V CDR1 and CDR2: SNHLY, FYNNEI. Trimming removed 8 bases at V and 8 bases at J, with 10 bases between. This record belongs to a study of shared clonotypes between healthy human individuals. The method was immunoSEQ multiplex PCR; TCRdb's version includes in-frame clones alone and lacks a portion of them. The sample contains roughly 760,000 clones, approximately 74% of which appear only once. Sequenced material: memory CD4+ T cells sorted from blood. The subset here: CD45RA-negative fraction. This sequence originates from a woman under 40 in good health. The gene calls are TRBV2 and TRBJ2-1; D call uncertain. This CDR3 is CASLVDYEQFF. DNA of the CDR3: TGTGCCAGCTTAGTAGATTATGAGCAGTTCTTC.